This T cell receptor beta chain was captured by sequencing in a study of a mutant IDH1 vaccine in newly diagnosed glioma. The ends were cut back, 6 bases at V and 7 bases at J, with 9 bases in the middle. CDR1 is DFQATT, CDR2 SNEGSKA, per germline (reference sequence). This CDR3 has 10 amino acids. As concerns this clone: Its antigen is not known.

Sequencing used immunoSEQ multiplex PCR; TCRdb keeps in-frame clones, though not all of them. The table has 60,000 to 70,000 clones, around 83% seen once. The time point denotes: week 47, end of study. One vaccine dose held 300 ug of mutant IDH1 20-mer peptide and came with topical imiquimod. This clonotype originated in a man younger than 40 with glioma. The chain joins TRBV20-1 to TRBJ1-1; D is ambiguous. The input for sequencing was PBMCs, taken from a glioma patient whose treatment included an IDH1 peptide vaccine. CDR3 in DNA: TGCAGTGCCGTGGAGGGTGAAGCTTTCTTT. As protein: CSAVEGEAFF.